The 24 T cell receptor beta chains given below trace back to one sample, sequenced in a study of CD8 T cells in ankylosing spondylitis (TCRdb year 2017). Library method: 5' RACE. Sequencing relied on an Illumina HiSeq 2500. TCRdb passed the public sequencing reads through fastp at Q25 and MiXCR, retaining productive beta sequences. Records with the same CDR3 protein are collapsed into one entry carrying the most frequent genes and DNA. This sample has 270,000 or so distinct CDR3 sequences in its table, and 15% to 20% of those were observed once. Approximately 33% of the sample goes to the ten largest clones. The sample comprised blood, either unsorted or a sorted T cell fraction (not recorded which). These receptors all come from a male donor with ankylosing spondylitis or in good health (not recorded which).

There are a few counts of this clonotype. The chain couples TRBV9 to TRBJ2-1, with D hard to call. The germline CDR1 and CDR2 sequences are SGDLS and YYNGEE. V gave up 4 bases and J gave up 9 bases, with 26 bases separating them. The CDR3 consists of 17 residues. Written as DNA, the CDR3 is TGTGCCAGCAGCTCCCGATTCCCCGGAGCCGGTTCTAGTGAGCAGTTCTTC. It yields the protein CASSSRFPGAGSSEQFF. The complete variable domain, with remaining parts taken from reference TRBV9 and TRBJ2-1, reads DSGVTQTPKHLITATGQRVTLRCSPRSGDLSVYWYQQSLDQGLQFLIQYYNGEERAKGNILERFSAQQFPDLHSELNLSSLELGDSALYFCASSSRFPGAGSSEQFFGPGTRLTVL.

The chain uses TRBV4-2 and TRBJ2-7, with 15 positions matching TRBD2. Germline CDR1 is LGHNA and CDR2 is YNFKEQ. There are 18 residues in the CDR3. V was clipped by 0 bases and J by 2 bases; unmatched bases: 5. CDR3 residues: CASSQEWTSGRGAYEQYF. CDR3 DNA sequence: TGTGCCAGCAGCCAAGAGTGGACTAGCGGGAGGGGGGCCTACGAGCAGTACTTC.

The V gene is TRBV9, the J gene TRBJ2-5, with 9 positions matching TRBD1. The CDR3 loop spans 15 amino acids. Germline trimming cut 4 bases from V and 5 bases from J; bases unmatched to any gene: 9. Germline CDR1 SGDLS, CDR2 YYNGEE. The chain's CDR3 is CASSSGGTGMETQYF. CDR3 sequence (DNA): TGTGCCAGCAGCTCCGGAGGGACAGGGATGGAGACCCAGTACTTC.

This chain uses TRBV7-9 with TRBJ2-3; a possible D gene is TRBD2 (6 bases). Trimming stripped 7 bases from V and 2 bases from J, with 16 bases between. This CDR3 is 15 amino acids long. Looked up from germline, CDR1 is SEHNR and CDR2 is FQNEAQ (reference sequence). CDR3 loop: CASTRLDRDTDTQYF. CDR3 in DNA: TGTGCCAGCACCAGACTAGATCGGGACACAGATACGCAGTATTTT.

This clonotype appeared a single time. The V and J genes are TRBV18 and TRBJ2-3, with TRBD1 matching 9 bases. V shed 1 base and J 4 bases; nucleotides not matched to a gene: 6. This CDR3 comprises 16 residues. The V gene's germline CDR1 is KGHSH and CDR2 LQKENI. This chain's CDR3 is CASSPRDRVSADTQYF. The CDR3 region has the DNA TGTGCCAGCTCACCACGGGACAGGGTCTCGGCAGATACGCAGTATTTT.

The CDR3 nucleotides read TGCAGCGCTGGACAGGACAGGGGAATGAGCGCTTTCTTT. Translation gives CSAGQDRGMSAFF. The rearrangement joins TRBV29-1 to TRBJ1-1; TRBD1 matches 9 bases. The CDR3 runs 13 residues. With V trimmed by 7 bases and J by 11 bases, 14 bases remained unmatched. Germline V gene data show CDR1 as SQVTM and CDR2 as ANQGSEA.

V usage is TRBV20-1 and J usage is TRBJ1-5; 8 bases fit TRBD1. From germline, CDR1 is DFQATT and CDR2 SNEGSKA (reference sequence). V trimming: 6 bases; J trimming: 6 bases; junction bases outside the gene matches: 7. CDR3 size: 13 residues. This CDR3 is CSATDRVVQPQHF. The CDR3 DNA is TGCAGTGCCACGGACAGGGTGGTTCAGCCCCAGCATTTT.

This clonotype was detected once. The rearrangement links TRBV15 to TRBJ2-3; D is unresolved. The V end lost 1 base, the J end lost 2 bases, and 7 bases lay between the germline ends. CDR1 is LNHNV and CDR2 is YYDKDF in the germline V gene (reference sequence). The CDR3 has 14 amino acids. This chain's CDR3 is CATSRAVNTDTQYF. The CDR3 region has the DNA TGTGCCACCAGCAGAGCGGTGAACACAGATACGCAGTATTTT.

The CDR3 sequence: CSARPLEVAGYNEQFF. CDR3 sequence (DNA): TGCAGTGCTAGACCCTTAGAGGTAGCGGGGTACAATGAGCAGTTCTTC. The chain uses TRBV20-1 and TRBJ2-1; 8 bases match TRBD2. CDR1 is DFQATT, CDR2 SNEGSKA, per germline (reference sequence). The J segment lost 4 bases and the V segment lost 2 bases, leaving 10 bases of the junction unmatched. The CDR3 has 16 amino acids.

This chain links TRBV29-1 with TRBJ1-4; possible D gene TRBD1, 5 bases. There are 14 residues in the CDR3. Germline V lookup: CDR1 SQVTM, CDR2 ANQGSEA. The V and J ends lost 6 bases and 3 bases respectively, with 14 bases between them. CDR3 sequence (DNA): TGCAGCGTGCTGTTGCAGGGACCTAATGAAAAACTGTTTTTT. This codes for CSVLLQGPNEKLFF.

This clonotype has ten or more counts. The V gene is TRBV7-9, the J gene TRBJ2-7; D gene ambiguous. With 6 bases removed from V and 3 bases from J, the gap between germline ends came to 12 bases. Germline V gene lookup returns CDR1 SEHNR and CDR2 FQNEAQ (reference sequence). The CDR3 is made up of 13 amino acids. The CDR3 DNA is TGTGCCAGCAGTTTACTGGGAAACTACGAGCAGTACTTC. This encodes CASSLLGNYEQYF.

The chain carries TRBV19 and TRBJ2-7, with a tentative D call TRBD2 (5 bases). Germline CDR1 LNHDA, CDR2 SQIVND (reference sequence). This CDR3 comprises 14 residues. The V gene lost 6 bases and the J gene lost 3 bases, with 15 bases spanning the gap. The chain's CDR3 is CASSHALANYEQYF. The CDR3 DNA sequence: TGTGCCAGTAGCCACGCTTTAGCGAACTACGAGCAGTACTTC.

The V and J genes are TRBV12-3 or TRBV12-4 and TRBJ2-7, with TRBD2 matching over 7 bases. This CDR3 has 14 amino acids. With V trimmed by 0 bases and J by 7 bases, 6 bases remained unmatched. The CDR3 loop is CASSLASGSGEQYF. The CDR3 DNA sequence: TGTGCCAGCAGTTTAGCTAGCGGGTCGGGTGAGCAGTACTTC.

This clonotype has more than one count but fewer than ten. The V gene is TRBV6-1, the J gene TRBJ2-3, with 12 bases lining up with TRBD2. This CDR3 spans 15 amino acids. CDR1 MNHNS and CDR2 SASEGT come from the germline V gene. V shed 4 bases, J shed 7 bases, and the junction held 6 bases outside the gene matches. This CDR3 is CASSGLAGVKNTQYF. The CDR3 region has the DNA TGTGCCAGCAGTGGACTAGCGGGAGTGAAGAATACGCAGTATTTT.

The chain carries TRBV6-1 and TRBJ1-4, with 8 bases identical to TRBD1. This CDR3 has 16 residues. Germline lookup yields CDR1 MNHNS and CDR2 SASEGT. J gave up 4 bases and V 6 bases, and 10 bases lay outside the gene matches. CDR3 sequence reads: CASRPKTGEGNEKLFF. CDR3 nucleotide sequence: TGTGCCAGCAGGCCCAAGACAGGGGAGGGTAATGAAAAACTGTTTTTT.

This clonotype was seen a few times. The chain is built from TRBV18 and TRBJ2-7; 9 nucleotides line up with TRBD1. The trim removed 3 bases at V and 3 bases at J, leaving 6 bases unmatched. From germline, CDR1 is KGHSH and CDR2 LQKENI. The CDR3 covers 15 residues. The CDR3 loop is CASSPLRDRVYEQYF. In nucleotides, the CDR3 is TGTGCCAGCTCACCCCTTAGGGACAGGGTCTACGAGCAGTACTTC.

This chain links TRBV7-3 with TRBJ2-1; D tentatively fits TRBD1 or TRBD2 (10 bases each). This CDR3 has 20 residues. CDR1 is SGHTA and CDR2 is FQGTGA in the germline V gene. V lost 4 bases and J lost 7, with 32 bases in between. Here the CDR3 DNA reads TGTGCCAGCAGCTCCAGACAGGGGGCGGCTAGCGGGAGAAAGAGGAATGAGCAGTTCTTC. Its protein is CASSSRQGAASGRKRNEQFF.

This clonotype turned up a few times. The rearrangement joins TRBV12-3 or TRBV12-4 to TRBJ2-1; 7 nucleotides line up with TRBD1. There are 14 residues in the CDR3. V lost 5 bases, J lost 4 bases, and 5 bases stayed unmatched. CDR3 sequence (DNA): TGTGCCAGCAGTCCGGGACAGCTGTACAATGAGCAGTTCTTC. Residues: CASSPGQLYNEQFF.

Many counts were recorded for this clonotype. This sequence joins TRBV20-1 and TRBJ2-3; D call uncertain. The CDR3 has 14 amino acids. The ends were cut back, 5 bases at V and 2 bases at J, with 14 bases in the middle. Germline-derived CDR1 and CDR2 are DFQATT and SNEGSKA (reference sequence). This CDR3 is CSARTKAYTDTQYF. DNA of the CDR3: TGCAGTGCTCGCACCAAAGCGTACACAGATACGCAGTATTTT.

This clonotype was recorded only once. The genes are TRBV9 and TRBJ1-1, with a possible D match to TRBD1 (5 bases). V was shortened by 6 bases and J by 0 bases, with 9 bases between the two germline ends. Germline V gene data show CDR1 as SGDLS and CDR2 as YYNGEE. The CDR3 runs 13 residues. CDR3: CASNQDMNTEAFF. The CDR3 coding sequence is TGTGCCAGCAATCAGGACATGAACACTGAAGCTTTCTTT.

The V gene is TRBV20-1, the J gene TRBJ2-7; 11 bases agree with TRBD2. Germline V gives CDR1 DFQATT, CDR2 SNEGSKA (reference sequence). V dropped 5 bases and J dropped 9; count of bases not matched to a gene: 9. This CDR3 contains 13 residues. DNA for the CDR3: TGCAGTGCTGGCCCGGGACTAGCGGATACGCAGTACTTC. It is translated as CSAGPGLADTQYF.

The rearrangement links TRBV12-3 or TRBV12-4 to TRBJ2-1; D may be TRBD1 or TRBD2 (6 bases each). With 3 bases removed from V and 7 bases from J, the gap between germline ends came to 13 bases. This CDR3 has 14 amino acids. The CDR3 DNA is TGTGCCAGCAGTTTCGGGGGCCAGGGGAATGAGCAGTTCTTC. The encoded protein is CASSFGGQGNEQFF.

This chain links TRBV5-1 with TRBJ2-5, with a tentative D call TRBD2 (6 bases). Germline-derived CDR1 and CDR2 are SGHRS and YFSETQ. This CDR3 has 17 amino acids. Between the trimmed V and J ends, which lost 1 base and 5 bases, there was a span of 21 bases. CDR3 protein: CASSLWQGGTAGETQYF. The CDR3 region has the DNA TGCGCCAGCAGCTTGTGGCAGGGAGGTACGGCCGGGGAGACCCAGTACTTC.

This clonotype has more than one count but fewer than ten. The V call is TRBV6-5, the J call TRBJ1-4; D not resolved. V dropped 2 bases and J dropped 5 bases, with 15 bases sitting between them. Germline V gene sequence: CDR1 MNHEY, CDR2 SVGAGI. The CDR3 totals 16 residues. The CDR3 nucleotides are TGTGCCAGCAGTTACGGAGTGGACCAGATGAATGAAAAACTGTTTTTT. Translating it yields CASSYGVDQMNEKLFF.